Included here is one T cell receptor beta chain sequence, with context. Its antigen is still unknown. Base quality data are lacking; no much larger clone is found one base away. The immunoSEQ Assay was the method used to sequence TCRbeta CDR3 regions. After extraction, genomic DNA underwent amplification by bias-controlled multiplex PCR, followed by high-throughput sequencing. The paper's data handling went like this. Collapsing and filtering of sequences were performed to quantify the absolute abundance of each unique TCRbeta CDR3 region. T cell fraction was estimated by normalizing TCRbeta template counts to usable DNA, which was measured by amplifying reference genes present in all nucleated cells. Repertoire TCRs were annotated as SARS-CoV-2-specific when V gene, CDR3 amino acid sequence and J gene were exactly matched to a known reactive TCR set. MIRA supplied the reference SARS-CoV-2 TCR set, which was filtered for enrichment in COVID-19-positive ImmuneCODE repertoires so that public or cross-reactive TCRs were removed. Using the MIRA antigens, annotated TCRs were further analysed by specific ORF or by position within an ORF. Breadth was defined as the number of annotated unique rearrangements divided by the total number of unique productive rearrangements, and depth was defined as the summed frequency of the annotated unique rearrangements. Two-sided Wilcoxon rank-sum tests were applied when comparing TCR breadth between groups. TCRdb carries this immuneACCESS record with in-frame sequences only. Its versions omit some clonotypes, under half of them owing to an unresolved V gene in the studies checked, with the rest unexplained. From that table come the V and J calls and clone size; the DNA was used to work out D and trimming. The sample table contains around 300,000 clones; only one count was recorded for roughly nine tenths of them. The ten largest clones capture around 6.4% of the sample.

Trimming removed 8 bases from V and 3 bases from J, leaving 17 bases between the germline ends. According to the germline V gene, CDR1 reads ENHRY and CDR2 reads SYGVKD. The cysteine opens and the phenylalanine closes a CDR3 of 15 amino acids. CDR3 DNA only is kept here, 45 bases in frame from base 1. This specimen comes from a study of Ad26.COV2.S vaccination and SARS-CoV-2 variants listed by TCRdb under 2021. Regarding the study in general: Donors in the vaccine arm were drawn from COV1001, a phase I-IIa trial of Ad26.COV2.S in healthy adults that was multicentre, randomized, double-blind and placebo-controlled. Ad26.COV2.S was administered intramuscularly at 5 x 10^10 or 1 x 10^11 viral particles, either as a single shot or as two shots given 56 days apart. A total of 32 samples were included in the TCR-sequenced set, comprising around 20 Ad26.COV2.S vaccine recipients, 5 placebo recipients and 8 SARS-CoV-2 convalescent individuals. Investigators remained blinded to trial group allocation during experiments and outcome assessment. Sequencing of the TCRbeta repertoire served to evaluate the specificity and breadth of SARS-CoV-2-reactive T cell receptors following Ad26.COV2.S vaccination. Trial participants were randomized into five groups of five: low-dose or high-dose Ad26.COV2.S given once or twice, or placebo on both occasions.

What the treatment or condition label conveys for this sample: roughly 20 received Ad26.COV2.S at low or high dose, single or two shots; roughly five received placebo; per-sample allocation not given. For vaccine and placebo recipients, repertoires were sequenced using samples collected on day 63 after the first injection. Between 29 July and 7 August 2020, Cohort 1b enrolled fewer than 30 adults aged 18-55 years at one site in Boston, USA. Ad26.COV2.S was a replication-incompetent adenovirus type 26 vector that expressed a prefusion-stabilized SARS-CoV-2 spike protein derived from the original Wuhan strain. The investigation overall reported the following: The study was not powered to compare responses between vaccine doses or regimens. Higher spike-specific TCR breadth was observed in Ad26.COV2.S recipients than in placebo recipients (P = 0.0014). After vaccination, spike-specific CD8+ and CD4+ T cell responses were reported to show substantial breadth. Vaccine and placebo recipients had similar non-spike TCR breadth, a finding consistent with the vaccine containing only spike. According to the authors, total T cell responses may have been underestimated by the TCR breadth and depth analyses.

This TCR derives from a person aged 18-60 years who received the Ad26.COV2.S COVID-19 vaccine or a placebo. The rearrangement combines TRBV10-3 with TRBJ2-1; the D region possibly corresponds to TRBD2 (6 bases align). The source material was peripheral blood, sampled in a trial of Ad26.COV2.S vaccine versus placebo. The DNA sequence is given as TGTGCCATCGCCCCTGCAGGAGGGAGCTACAATGAGCAGTTCTTC. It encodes CAIAPAGGSYNEQFF.